The 9 T cell receptor beta chains listed next were all sequenced from one sample in a study of response to subunit inactivated influenza vaccine. TCRdb recomputed calls from the RT-PCR reads with MiXCR, one row per CDR3 protein. This table has around 750,000 distinct CDR3 sequences, less than 25% appearing once. The sample was PBMCs from blood, taken about 5 days after vaccination. Source of these receptors: a man aged 45-60 years who received an inactivated influenza vaccine.

The V and J genes are TRBV14 and TRBJ2-1; D might be TRBD2 (6 bases). The germline CDR1 and CDR2 sequences are SGHDN and FVKESK. The CDR3 contains 15 residues. Trimming took off 1 base at V and 3 bases at J, with 10 bases between the two ends. This CDR3 reads CASSQGDWIYNEQFF. In nucleotides, the CDR3 is TGTGCCAGCAGCCAAGGGGACTGGATCTACAATGAGCAGTTCTTC.

This clonotype has a handful of counts. This chain uses TRBV29-1 with TRBJ1-5; no clear D. Looked up from germline, CDR1 is SQVTM and CDR2 is ANQGSEA. The ends were cut back, 3 bases at V and 2 bases at J, with 17 bases in the middle. This CDR3 region has 16 residues. The CDR3 here is CSVDPPRRNRNQPQHF. The CDR3 DNA follows: TGCAGCGTTGATCCCCCCCGCAGAAATCGCAATCAGCCCCAGCATTTT.

This clonotype has just a few counts. CDR3 sequence: CSGEWETQYF. The CDR3 DNA reads as TGCAGTGGCGAATGGGAGACCCAGTACTTC. This chain links TRBV20-1 with TRBJ2-5; D is ambiguous. This CDR3 spans 10 amino acids. Trimming left V 7 bases short and J 5 bases short, with 8 bases between. Germline V lookup: CDR1 DFQATT, CDR2 SNEGSKA (reference sequence).

This clonotype appeared many times. The chain has TRBV29-1 and TRBJ2-5; no definite D call. The V gene lost 5 bases and the J gene lost 3 bases, with 10 bases spanning the gap. Germline CDR1 SQVTM, CDR2 ANQGSEA. This CDR3 region has 12 residues. The CDR3 region has the DNA TGCAGCGTTTGTAGGGATGAAGAGACCCAGTACTTC. It encodes CSVCRDEETQYF. Full variable domain (outside the CDR3, taken from reference TRBV29-1 and TRBJ2-5): SAVISQKPSRDICQRGTSLTIQCQVDSQVTMMFWYRQQPGQSLTLIATANQGSEATYESGFVIDKFPISRPNLTFSTLTVSNMSPEDSSIYLCSVCRDEETQYFGPGTRLLVL.

This clonotype was counted only a few times. The chain recombines TRBV28 with TRBJ2-5; either TRBD1 or TRBD2 may fit D (5 bases each). The germline V and J ends were trimmed by 6 bases and 2 bases, with 16 bases remaining between them. The CDR3 contains 15 residues. CDR1 is MDHEN and CDR2 is SYDVKM in the germline V gene. The CDR3 loop is CASRGRGGGQETQYF. CDR3 DNA: TGTGCCAGCAGGGGGCGTGGAGGCGGACAAGAGACCCAGTACTTC.

The rearrangement joins TRBV18 to TRBJ2-6, with TRBD1 matching 8 bases. V trimming: 2 bases; J trimming: 0 bases; junction bases outside the gene matches: 6. The germline V gene encodes CDR1 KGHSH and CDR2 LQKENI. The CDR3 totals 18 residues. Written as DNA, the CDR3 is TGTGCCAGCTCACCAAGGGACAGGAAACTCTCTGGGGCCAACGTCCTGACTTTC. This codes for CASSPRDRKLSGANVLTF.

The chain employs TRBV29-1 and TRBJ2-5, with a possible D match to TRBD2 (6 bases). CDR3 length: 13 residues. Germline CDR1 is SQVTM and CDR2 is ANQGSEA. V lost 2 bases, J lost 5 bases, and 12 bases lay in between. CDR3 sequence: CSVEMVLAETQYF. The DNA of the CDR3 is TGCAGCGTTGAAATGGTCCTAGCGGAGACCCAGTACTTC.

The chain links TRBV6-1 to TRBJ2-6; D is ambiguous. Germline V gene lookup returns CDR1 MNHNS and CDR2 SASEGT. Deletions cut 6 bases from V and 2 bases from J, with 11 bases between. The CDR3 covers 15 residues. As DNA, the CDR3 is TGTGCCAGCAGGAAAGATACCCCTGGGGCCAACGTCCTGACTTTC. Translation: CASRKDTPGANVLTF.

The V call is TRBV20-1, the J call TRBJ2-1, with 8 nucleotides matching TRBD1. J gave up 7 bases and V 6 bases, and 5 bases lay outside the gene matches. Germline loops: CDR1 DFQATT, CDR2 SNEGSKA (reference sequence). This CDR3 has 12 amino acids. CDR3 sequence: CSALDRANEQFF. In DNA, the CDR3 is TGCAGTGCCCTGGACAGGGCAAATGAGCAGTTCTTC.